This TCR beta chain was retrieved from a study of cytomegalovirus exposure and HLA in healthy donors. Study-level results: High specificity and sensitivity for cytomegalovirus status were reported for the classifier.

Assay: immunoSEQ multiplex PCR; the TCRdb copy retains only in-frame clones and omits some. The data contain approximately 300,000 clones, 87% of them singletons. This CDR3 has 17 residues. J lost 5 bases, V lost 6 bases, and 12 bases had no gene match. Looked up from germline, CDR1 is MGHRA and CDR2 is YSYEKL. Remarks on this clone: The antigen is unknown.

Sequenced material: PBMCs. This chain joins TRBV4-1 and TRBJ2-5; 13 bases are shared with TRBD2. The TCR sequence derives from a woman aged 25 to 39 in good health and CMV-seropositive. The CDR3 nucleotides read TGCGCCAGCAGTTACCGTACTAGCGGGAGGGCATCTGAGACCCAGTACTTC. Translating it yields CASSYRTSGRASETQYF.